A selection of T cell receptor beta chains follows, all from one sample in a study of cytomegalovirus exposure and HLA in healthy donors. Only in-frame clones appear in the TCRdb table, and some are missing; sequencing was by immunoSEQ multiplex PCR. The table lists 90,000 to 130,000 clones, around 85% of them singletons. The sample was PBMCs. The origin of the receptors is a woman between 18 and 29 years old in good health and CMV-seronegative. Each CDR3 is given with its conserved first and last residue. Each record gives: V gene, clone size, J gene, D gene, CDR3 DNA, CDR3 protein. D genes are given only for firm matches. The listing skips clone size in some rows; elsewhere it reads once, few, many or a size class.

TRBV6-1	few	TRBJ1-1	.	TGTGCCAGCAGTCCACAATCGGGGGATACTGAAGCTTTCTTT	CASSPQSGDTEAFF
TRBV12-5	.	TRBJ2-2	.	TGTGCTAGTGCCAGGAAAATCGAGGGGGAGCTGTTTTTT	CASARKIEGELFF
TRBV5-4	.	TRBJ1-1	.	TGTGCCAGCAGCATGCAATTCCTAACTGAAGCTTTCTTT	CASSMQFLTEAFF
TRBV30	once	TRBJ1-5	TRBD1	TGTGCCTGGAGTGTTGGGACAGGGAGCAATCAGCCCCAGCATTTT	CAWSVGTGSNQPQHF
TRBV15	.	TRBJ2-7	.	TGTGCCACCAGCAGACCACAGTACGAGCAGTACTTC	CATSRPQYEQYF
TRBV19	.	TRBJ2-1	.	TGTGCCAGTACCCGGGGGACCTACAATGAGCAGTTCTTC	CASTRGTYNEQFF
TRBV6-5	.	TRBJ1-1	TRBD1	TGTGCCAGCAGTTATTTGGGACAGGGACTATCTGAAGCTTTCTTT	CASSYLGQGLSEAFF
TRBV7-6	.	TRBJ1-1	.	TGTGCCAGCAGCTTAGTCGAGGTTAGCACTGAAGCTTTCTTT	CASSLVEVSTEAFF
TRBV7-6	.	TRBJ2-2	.	TGTGCCAGCAGCTTAGAGGGGCGGGGGCCGAACACCGGGGAGCTGTTTTTT	CASSLEGRGPNTGELFF
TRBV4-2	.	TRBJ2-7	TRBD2	TGTGCCAGCAGCCATCGCGGGGGTCCCTACGAGCAGTACTTC	CASSHRGGPYEQYF
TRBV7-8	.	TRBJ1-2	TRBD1	TGTGCCAGCAGCTCAGGGGGCGGCGGCTATGGCTACACCTTC	CASSSGGGGYGYTF
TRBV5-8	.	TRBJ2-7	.	TGTGCCAGCAGTACAGGGAAGGGCGAGCAGTACTTC	CASSTGKGEQYF
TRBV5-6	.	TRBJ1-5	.	TGTGCCAGCAGCGAGGGTATCGGCAATCAGCCCCAGCATTTT	CASSEGIGNQPQHF
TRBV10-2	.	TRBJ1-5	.	TGCGCCAGCAGAGTCGGTAATCAGCCCCAGCATTTT	CASRVGNQPQHF